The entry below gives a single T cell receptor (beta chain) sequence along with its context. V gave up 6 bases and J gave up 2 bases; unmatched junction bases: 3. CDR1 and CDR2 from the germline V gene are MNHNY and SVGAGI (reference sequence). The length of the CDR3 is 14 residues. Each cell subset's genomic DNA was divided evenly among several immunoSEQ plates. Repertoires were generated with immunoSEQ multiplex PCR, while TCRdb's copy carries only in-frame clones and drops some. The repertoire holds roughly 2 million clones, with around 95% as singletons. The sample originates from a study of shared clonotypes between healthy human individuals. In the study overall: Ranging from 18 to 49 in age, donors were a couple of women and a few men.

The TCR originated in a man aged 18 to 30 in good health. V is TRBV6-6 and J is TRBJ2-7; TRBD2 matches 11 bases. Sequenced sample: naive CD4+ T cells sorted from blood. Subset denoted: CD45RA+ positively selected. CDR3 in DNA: TGTGCCAGCAGGGATAGCGGGAGGGCCTACGAGCAGTACTTC. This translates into CASRDSGRAYEQYF.